The 15 T cell receptor beta chains reported below all come from one sample, sequenced in a study of control samples from healthy donors and cancer patients. This table comes from immunoSEQ multiplex PCR, and its TCRdb copy is limited to in-frame clones, with some not included. The data show just over 150,000 clones, with around 96% seen just once and 7.5% to 8.5% held by the top ten. The sample consisted of blood. These receptors were collected from a middle-aged woman in good health.

The chain couples TRBV28 to TRBJ2-7, with D possibly TRBD1 on 7 matching bases. The length of the CDR3 is 14 residues. The V end lost 8 bases, the J end lost 0 bases, and 14 bases lay between the germline ends. Germline V lookup: CDR1 MDHEN, CDR2 SYDVKM. This CDR3 reads CASRQGGPSYEQYF. CDR3 nucleotides: TGTGCCAGCCGACAGGGAGGCCCCTCCTACGAGCAGTACTTC. The variable domain in full, completed from reference TRBV28 and TRBJ2-7, reads DVKVTQSSRYLVKRTGEKVFLECVQDMDHENMFWYRQDPGLGLRLIYFSYDVKMKEKGDIPEGYSVSREKKERFSLILESASTNQTSMYLCASRQGGPSYEQYFGPGTRLTVT.

V usage is TRBV7-8 and J usage is TRBJ1-1; D is undetermined. The germline gives CDR1 SGHVS, CDR2 FQNEAQ. This CDR3 has 13 residues. Trimming stripped 0 bases from V and 1 base from J, with 3 bases between. This chain's CDR3 is CASSLAGNTEAFF. CDR3 in DNA: TGTGCCAGCAGCTTAGCGGGGAACACTGAAGCTTTCTTT.

V gene TRBV6-2 or TRBV6-3 combines with J gene TRBJ2-2, with D maybe TRBD1 (6 bases). The V gene lost 0 bases and the J gene lost 3 bases, with 8 bases spanning the gap. The CDR3 extends over 15 amino acids. Germline-derived CDR1 and CDR2 are MNHEY and SVGEGT. The CDR3 region has the DNA TGTGCCAGCAGTTACTCGGACAGATACACCGGGGAGCTGTTTTTT. This encodes CASSYSDRYTGELFF.

The V and J genes are TRBV3-1 (or the pseudogene TRBV3-2) and TRBJ2-7; D perhaps matches TRBD2 (7 bases). V shed 0 bases and J shed 0 bases, with 15 bases lying between them. The CDR3 contains 17 residues. Germline lookup yields CDR1 LGHDT and CDR2 YNNKEL (reference sequence). CDR3 sequence (DNA): TGTGCCAGCAGCCAAGATCCTGGGCGGGGGCCCTCCTACGAGCAGTACTTC. It yields the protein CASSQDPGRGPSYEQYF.

V gene TRBV11-2 combines with J gene TRBJ1-1, with 8 bases identical to TRBD1. Per the germline V gene, CDR1 is SGHAT and CDR2 is FQNNGV. The CDR3 contains 15 residues. The V and J ends lost 5 bases and 1 base, in that order; junction bases with no gene match: 6. CDR3 sequence: CASSRRTGTNTEAFF. DNA for the CDR3: TGTGCCAGCAGCCGGAGGACAGGGACGAACACTGAAGCTTTCTTT.

The chain links TRBV20-1 to TRBJ1-2; D is undetermined. CDR1 is DFQATT and CDR2 is SNEGSKA in the germline V gene (reference sequence). The CDR3 consists of 11 residues. Deletions cut 0 bases from V and 8 bases from J, with 7 bases between. The CDR3 DNA follows: TGCAGTGCTAGAGAGCGAAGGGGCTACACCTTC. Encoded protein: CSARERRGYTF.

The chain is built from TRBV19 and TRBJ2-2, with 12 positions matching TRBD2. Germline V gene sequence: CDR1 LNHDA, CDR2 SQIVND (reference sequence). The ends lost 9 bases at V and 1 base at J; junction bases unmatched: 3. This CDR3 region has 15 residues. The chain's CDR3 is CASGTSGLNTGELFF. The CDR3 coding sequence is TGTGCCAGCGGGACTAGCGGGTTGAACACCGGGGAGCTGTTTTTT.

The CDR3 spells CASARGGLYNEQFF. CDR3 nucleotide sequence: TGTGCCAGCGCCAGGGGAGGGTTGTACAATGAGCAGTTCTTC. The J gene is TRBJ2-1, the V gene TRBV9, with D possibly matching TRBD2 (7 bases). Trimming pared 7 bases from V and 4 bases from J, leaving 15 bases between. The CDR3 totals 14 residues. Germline V gene sequence: CDR1 SGDLS, CDR2 YYNGEE. The whole variable domain, remainder taken from reference TRBV9 and TRBJ2-1, is DSGVTQTPKHLITATGQRVTLRCSPRSGDLSVYWYQQSLDQGLQFLIQYYNGEERAKGNILERFSAQQFPDLHSELNLSSLELGDSALYFCASARGGLYNEQFFGPGTRLTVL.

The V gene is TRBV7-2, the J gene TRBJ1-1; the D is unclear. CDR3 length: 14 residues. V gave up 5 bases and J gave up 6 bases, with 16 bases separating them. Germline assignment: CDR1 SGHTA and CDR2 FQGNSA. The DNA for the CDR3 is TGTGCCAGCAGCACAACGGGGATTCCCCCTGAAGCTTTCTTT. Translation gives CASSTTGIPPEAFF.

This clone occurred once. V usage is TRBV29-1 and J usage is TRBJ1-1; no clear D. The CDR3 has 12 residues. The germline V gene encodes CDR1 SQVTM and CDR2 ANQGSEA. V lost 8 bases, J lost 0 bases, and 10 bases lay in between. The DNA of the CDR3 is TGCAGCACCGGTTCCCTGAACACTGAAGCTTTCTTT. It yields the protein CSTGSLNTEAFF.

The chain combines TRBV14 with TRBJ1-2; D gene uncertain. In germline, CDR1 is SGHDN, CDR2 FVKESK. CDR3 size: 13 residues. V shed 1 base and J shed 8 bases, with 11 bases lying between them. This chain's CDR3 is CASSQVVTAGYTF. The DNA of the CDR3 is TGTGCCAGCAGCCAAGTGGTCACAGCCGGCTACACCTTC.

The CDR3 region is CASSSQTGEGYGYTF. CDR3 in DNA: TGTGCCAGCAGCTCCCAGACAGGGGAGGGGTATGGCTACACCTTC. The chain has TRBV7-2 and TRBJ1-2; 8 bases match TRBD1. CDR3 length: 15 amino acids. CDR1 and CDR2 (germline): SGHTA, FQGNSA. V was pared by 4 bases and J by 5 bases, with 9 bases of the junction left unmatched.

This chain connects TRBV10-1 to TRBJ1-3, with D perhaps TRBD1 (5 bases). From germline, CDR1 is WNHNN and CDR2 SYGVQD (reference sequence). This CDR3 is built from 15 residues. V dropped 10 bases and J dropped 0 bases, with 16 bases sitting between them. In nucleotides, the CDR3 is TGCGCCACCCAACAGGAGACCCGCTCTGGAAACACCATATATTTT. Protein: CATQQETRSGNTIYF.

This clone was seen a single time. The chain has TRBV18 and TRBJ1-4; a weak D match, TRBD1 (5 bases). In germline, CDR1 is KGHSH, CDR2 LQKENI. CDR3 size: 17 residues. V was cut by 2 bases and J by 0 bases, with 13 bases left in between. The CDR3 DNA sequence: TGTGCCAGCTCACCATTTGGGGGAGGAACAACTAATGAAAAACTGTTTTTT. Translation gives CASSPFGGGTTNEKLFF. Together with reference TRBV18 and TRBJ1-4, the CDR3 gives the full variable domain: NAGVMQNPRHLVRRRGQEARLRCSPMKGHSHVYWYRQLPEEGLKFMVYLQKENIIDESGMPKERFSAEFPKEGPSILRIQQVVRGDSAAYFCASSPFGGGTTNEKLFFGSGTQLSVL.

In this sample, this clone turned up once. V gene TRBV19 combines with J gene TRBJ1-5, with 8 positions matching TRBD1. Per the germline V gene, CDR1 is LNHDA and CDR2 is SQIVND (reference sequence). The CDR3 is 14 amino acids. V shed 10 bases and J 5 bases; nucleotides not matched to a gene: 10. The CDR3, as DNA: TGTGCCACCCTTAAAGCAGGGGGCGATCAGCCCCAGCATTTT. Its translation: CATLKAGGDQPQHF.